Presented here are 20 T cell receptor beta chains from one specimen sequenced in a study of CD8 T cells in ankylosing spondylitis. General study results and limits: The study identified a TCR beta motif of several highly homologous variants that appeared characteristic of ankylosing spondylitis blood.

Their antigens remain unidentified. TCRdb re-called the 5' RACE reads through MiXCR, storing one row per CDR3 protein. The repertoire holds about 440,000 distinct CDR3 sequences, with roughly 17% as singletons. Sequencing was carried out using blood, either unsorted or a sorted T cell fraction (not recorded which). The origin of the receptors is a male donor with ankylosing spondylitis.

This clonotype turned up a few times. The V call is TRBV9, the J call TRBJ1-1; TRBD1 aligns across 8 bases. The V gene end was trimmed by 4 bases and the J gene end by 4 bases; junction bases not matched to a gene: 6. Germline V gene sequence: CDR1 SGDLS, CDR2 YYNGEE. The length of the CDR3 is 14 residues. For the CDR3, the DNA is TGTGCCAGCAGCCCCTACAGGGGGATCACTGAAGCTTTCTTT. Translating gives CASSPYRGITEAFF.

The V gene is TRBV12-5, the J gene TRBJ2-2; tentative D call: TRBD2 (6 bases). Germline V gene data show CDR1 as LGHNT and CDR2 as FRNRAP. V dropped 2 bases and J dropped 3 bases, with 16 bases sitting between them. This CDR3 has 17 residues. CDR3 residues: CASGLTRGGKDTGELFF. The CDR3 region has the DNA TGTGCTAGTGGTTTGACCCGGGGCGGGAAGGACACCGGGGAGCTGTTTTTT.

This clonotype was seen more than once but under ten times. The chain uses TRBV20-1 and TRBJ1-1, with a tentative D call TRBD1 (6 bases). V lost 6 bases, J lost 4 bases, and 12 bases lay in between. CDR1 is DFQATT, CDR2 SNEGSKA, per germline (reference sequence). The CDR3 runs 12 residues. This CDR3 reads CSAKTGATEAFF. In DNA form, the CDR3 reads TGCAGTGCCAAGACAGGCGCCACTGAAGCTTTCTTT.

This clonotype was detected a few times. The CDR3 coding sequence is TGTGCCAGCAGCCGACAGGGTGCGGCTGGCTACACCTTC. Its translation: CASSRQGAAGYTF. The chain employs TRBV5-4 and TRBJ1-2; 7 bases align to TRBD1. CDR3 size: 13 residues. Germline V lookup: CDR1 SGHNT, CDR2 YYREEE (reference sequence). V trimming: 4 bases; J trimming: 7 bases; junction bases outside the gene matches: 7. The whole variable domain, remainder taken from reference TRBV5-4 and TRBJ1-2, is ETGVTQSPTHLIKTRGQQVTLRCSSQSGHNTVSWYQQALGQGPQFIFQYYREEENGRGNFPPRFSGLQFPNYSSELNVNALELDDSALYLCASSRQGAAGYTFGSGTRLTVV.

This clonotype turned up a few times. The chain recombines TRBV7-8 with TRBJ1-5; D not resolved. The ends were cut back, 5 bases at V and 3 bases at J, with 17 bases in the middle. The CDR3 extends over 16 amino acids. CDR1 is SGHVS, CDR2 FQNEAQ, per germline. The CDR3 nucleotides read TGTGCCAGCAGCGAGAGTGACTACACCTCCAATCAGCCCCAGCATTTT. It codes for CASSESDYTSNQPQHF.

This clonotype was recorded many times. The genes are TRBV5-1 and TRBJ2-2; TRBD2 matches 7 bases. From germline, CDR1 is SGHRS and CDR2 YFSETQ. This CDR3 is 15 amino acids long. V lost 0 bases and J lost 1; bases outside the gene matches: 0. CDR3 in DNA: TGCGCCAGCAGCTTGGTAGCGGGGAACACCGGGGAGCTGTTTTTT. Translating gives CASSLVAGNTGELFF.

J is TRBJ1-2 and V is TRBV29-1; TRBD1 is a possible D gene (6 bases). The CDR3 totals 13 residues. In germline, CDR1 is SQVTM, CDR2 ANQGSEA. V shed 7 bases and J shed 8 bases, with 20 bases lying between them. DNA for the CDR3: TGCAGCGGAGAGGGGGACCTCGTTGGAGGCTACACCTTC. Protein: CSGEGDLVGGYTF. The complete variable domain, with remaining parts taken from reference TRBV29-1 and TRBJ1-2, reads SAVISQKPSRDICQRGTSLTIQCQVDSQVTMMFWYRQQPGQSLTLIATANQGSEATYESGFVIDKFPISRPNLTFSTLTVSNMSPEDSSIYLCSGEGDLVGGYTFGSGTRLTVV.

The chain couples TRBV5-4 to TRBJ2-2; no reliable D call. Trimming took off 4 bases at V and 2 bases at J, with 12 bases between the two ends. The CDR3 has 15 amino acids. Germline lookup yields CDR1 SGHNT and CDR2 YYREEE (reference sequence). As DNA, the CDR3 is TGTGCCAGCAGCCAAAAGACGATTAACACCGGGGAGCTGTTTTTT. It is translated as CASSQKTINTGELFF.

CDR3 nucleotide sequence: TGTGCCAGCAGCCAAGATTGGGGCTCCTACAATGAGCAGTTCTTC. This gives the protein CASSQDWGSYNEQFF. The chain couples TRBV4-2 to TRBJ2-1, with no clear D. Germline V gene lookup returns CDR1 LGHNA and CDR2 YNFKEQ. V was clipped by 0 bases and J by 0 bases, with 6 bases between them. This CDR3 contains 15 residues.

The gene calls are TRBV5-1 and TRBJ2-5; weak D call: TRBD2 (5 bases). Germline-derived CDR1 and CDR2 are SGHRS and YFSETQ. The CDR3 length is 16 residues. Trimming stripped 2 bases from V and 4 bases from J, with 18 bases between. This CDR3 reads CASSFSAAGYGETQYF. CDR3 DNA sequence: TGCGCCAGCAGCTTCTCGGCGGCGGGTTATGGAGAGACCCAGTACTTC. Full variable domain (outside the CDR3, taken from reference TRBV5-1 and TRBJ2-5): KAGVTQTPRYLIKTRGQQVTLSCSPISGHRSVSWYQQTPGQGLQFLFEYFSETQRNKGNFPGRFSGRQFSNSRSEMNVSTLELGDSALYLCASSFSAAGYGETQYFGPGTRLLVL.

CDR3 protein: CASSLVSAPNTGELFF. The CDR3 DNA sequence: TGTGCCAGCAGCTTAGTTTCTGCTCCGAACACCGGGGAGCTGTTTTTT. The V and J genes are TRBV7-2 and TRBJ2-2; D not certain. With 1 base removed from V and 0 bases from J, the gap between germline ends came to 9 bases. This CDR3 is built from 16 residues. The germline V gene encodes CDR1 SGHTA and CDR2 FQGNSA.

This clonotype was counted a few times. The chain is built from TRBV5-6 and TRBJ2-5, with 9 nucleotides matching TRBD2. The CDR3 totals 17 residues. Germline V lookup: CDR1 SGHDT, CDR2 YYEEEE. With 4 bases clipped from V and 7 bases from J, the junction kept 17 bases outside the gene matches. The CDR3 here is CASSLSLVAGALGTQYF. As DNA, the CDR3 is TGTGCCAGCAGCCTATCACTGGTAGCGGGAGCCTTGGGGACCCAGTACTTC.

The chain is built from TRBV3-1 and TRBJ2-1; D not resolved. CDR3 length: 14 amino acids. Germline V CDR1 and CDR2: LGHDT, YNNKEL (reference sequence). V lost 2 bases to trimming and J lost 9 bases, with 14 bases between them. CDR3 protein: CASSQRSLHSEQFF. CDR3 sequence (DNA): TGTGCCAGCAGCCAACGGTCCCTACATAGTGAGCAGTTCTTC.

This clonotype appeared a few times. The chain employs TRBV10-3 and TRBJ2-3; weak D call: TRBD2 (5 bases). V was cut by 3 bases and J by 4 bases, with 14 bases left in between. The germline CDR1 and CDR2 sequences are ENHRY and SYGVKD. The CDR3 has 15 residues. In nucleotides, the CDR3 is TGTGCCATCAGTGAATTGCGAGGGCCTGCAGATACGCAGTATTTT. This translates into CAISELRGPADTQYF.

V and J are TRBV2 and TRBJ2-2; 11 nucleotides agree with TRBD1. CDR1 and CDR2 from the germline V gene are SNHLY and FYNNEI. The CDR3 loop spans 14 amino acids. V lost 4 bases, J lost 7 bases, and 2 bases stayed unmatched. The CDR3 loop is CASSAGQGDGELFF. DNA of the CDR3: TGTGCCAGCAGTGCGGGACAGGGGGACGGGGAGCTGTTTTTT.

V is TRBV12-3 or TRBV12-4 and J is TRBJ2-5, with 10 bases lining up with TRBD2. V gave up 3 bases and J gave up 3 bases; unmatched junction bases: 4. The CDR3 length is 15 residues. This chain's CDR3 is CASSFRLAGEETQYF. For the CDR3, the DNA is TGTGCCAGCAGTTTCAGGCTAGCGGGGGAAGAGACCCAGTACTTC.

The J gene is TRBJ1-6, the V gene TRBV3-1, with D unclear. Per germline, CDR1 LGHDT and CDR2 YNNKEL (reference sequence). This CDR3 comprises 15 residues. Trimming took off 2 bases at V and 1 base at J, with 6 bases between the two ends. CDR3 coding DNA: TGTGCCAGCAGCCAATCGGTATCCTATAATTCACCCCTCCACTTT. Translating it yields CASSQSVSYNSPLHF.

This clonotype has ten or more counts. This chain joins TRBV16 and TRBJ1-1; D unclear. The CDR3 totals 15 residues. V lost 1 base and J lost 1, with 10 bases in between. Germline loops: CDR1 KGHSY, CDR2 FQNENV. This CDR3 reads CASSQFSVWNTEAFF. Written as DNA, the CDR3 is TGTGCCAGCAGCCAATTTTCCGTTTGGAACACTGAAGCTTTCTTT.

The J gene is TRBJ1-2, the V gene TRBV30; tentative D call: TRBD1 (5 bases). Trimming removed 7 bases at V and 4 bases at J, with 10 bases between. CDR1 GTSNPN and CDR2 SVGIG come from the germline V gene (reference sequence). CDR3 length equals 11 residues. CDR3 bases: TGTGCCTCGACAGTTTTCTATGGCTACACCTTC. This gives the protein CASTVFYGYTF.

This chain connects TRBV6-2 or TRBV6-3 to TRBJ2-2; D remains ambiguous. The CDR3 is 12 residues long. Germline CDR1 MNHEY, CDR2 SVGEGT. The V and J ends lost 10 bases and 6 bases respectively, with 12 bases between them. The CDR3 here is CATQLPPGELFF. Here the CDR3 DNA reads TGTGCCACCCAGTTACCGCCCGGGGAGCTGTTTTTT.